Sequencing of this T cell receptor beta chain was carried out in a study of cytomegalovirus exposure and HLA in healthy donors. Study-wide results and caveats: In a later analysis, TCR beta V- and J-gene trimming was associated with a missense DCLRE1C variant. When presence/absence was analysed, sequencing depth was taken to be roughly uniform across donors. Earlier findings revealed that most TCR beta V segments proved productive either about 87% or about 30% of the time. The investigators catalogued 150 or so TCR beta chains as cytomegalovirus-associated.

Germline V lookup: CDR1 LNHNV, CDR2 YYDKDF (reference sequence). The CDR3 length is 13 residues. Trimming stripped 11 bases from V and 6 bases from J, with 16 bases between. PCR involved 60 Vbeta and 13 Jbeta primers. This table comes from immunoSEQ multiplex PCR, and its TCRdb copy is limited to in-frame clones, with some not included. This sample's table has 130,000 or so clones. Worth noting for this clone: Its antigen is unknown.

The sequence derives from a woman in her thirties or forties in good health and CMV-seronegative. Sequencing used PBMCs. The V and J genes are TRBV15 and TRBJ1-4, with D uncertain. The CDR3 loop reads CALIPPQYEKLFF. In nucleotides, the CDR3 is TGTGCCCTCATACCCCCCCAGTATGAAAAACTGTTTTTT.